This T cell receptor (beta chain) was profiled in a study of blood T cell repertoires in COVID-19. Study background: From the United States, Italy and Spain came samples of acute and convalescent COVID-19.

Germline V lookup: CDR1 SGHAT, CDR2 FQNNGV. This CDR3 region has 16 residues. V was trimmed by 1 base and J by 2 bases, leaving 13 bases between them. As originally analysed: Amplification from reference gene primers served as the basis for estimated nucleated cell counts. Measured with immunoSEQ multiplex PCR; TCRdb has only the in-frame clones, and not every one. That table supplies the V and J calls and clone size; D and trimming were determined from the DNA. This sample has some 40,000 clones, with approximately 89% found just once. The clonotype comes from a man over 45 with active COVID-19. V and J are TRBV11-2 and TRBJ2-3; maybe TRBD2 (6 bases). Specimen: peripheral blood. The CDR3 DNA reads as TGTGCCAGCAGCTTAGGTGGCGGGGCGGTCACAGATACGCAGTATTTT. Encoded protein: CASSLGGGAVTDTQYF.